The clone carrying this T cell receptor (beta chain) was counted a few times. Its matching antigen is unknown. The size of this beta chain means little, since it is a stray read in a library made for alpha chains. TCRdb passed the 5' RACE reads through MiXCR, listing each CDR3 protein once. The profile shows more than 10,000 distinct CDR3 sequences, about 3.9% of them singletons. The time point was: sample taken at primary tumor resection. Unsorted samples of tumor, nontumor lung or frozen PBMC had their whole RNA sequenced. Trimming took 5 bases from V and 1 from J, leaving 6 bases between them. CDR3 length: 12 amino acids. The germline V gene encodes CDR1 KGHSH and CDR2 LQKENI. The data stem from a study of spatial heterogeneity in lung cancer. Overall study results and limits: Detection of ubiquitous tumor TCRs in blood was higher at resection than follow-up.

This chain uses TRBV18 with TRBJ2-7, with D uncertain. The clonotype comes from a male donor with early-stage non-small cell lung cancer. The sample in question was PBMCs, obtained at surgery. CDR3 coding DNA: TGTGCCAGCTCAGACAAGTCCTACGAGCAGTACTTC. Encoded protein: CASSDKSYEQYF.